This T cell receptor (beta chain) was obtained from a study of T cells in tuberculosis. Whole-study results and caveats: T cells binding CD1B-GMM tetramer weakly possibly escaped the sort.

Sorting used thawed, overnight-rested PBMC stained with anti-CD3, a viability dye and GMM-loaded CD1B tetramer. CD1B tetramers were loaded with Rhodococcus equi-derived C32 glucose monomycolate. Tetramer-negative cells, around 110,000 per donor, were also sorted. This clone was counted between two and nine times. Germline values: CDR1 SQVTM, CDR2 ANQGSEA. The CDR3 has 16 amino acids. After removal of 4 bases from V and 5 bases from J, the junction contained 9 bases not matched to a gene. Repertoires were generated with immunoSEQ multiplex PCR, while TCRdb's copy carries only in-frame clones and drops some. This table holds 55,000 to 70,000 clones, 65% to 90% found once.

This sequence joins TRBV29-1 and TRBJ2-2; 11 nucleotides line up with TRBD2. The clonotype originates from an adult woman with latent tuberculosis. What was sequenced was CD1b-GMM tetramer-negative cells sorted from PBMCs. The CDR3 sequence is CSVGLAGRVRTGELFF. The CDR3 nucleotides read TGCAGCGTTGGACTAGCGGGGAGAGTCCGGACCGGGGAGCTGTTTTTT.